The present T cell receptor (beta chain) was sequenced within a study of circulating CD8 cells and anti-PD-1 response in melanoma. About the study: Every 2 weeks, patients got 3 mg/kg nivolumab intravenously. Study outcomes and limitations: Published repertoire comparisons used only baseline and M1 samples. PD-1 and DPOS subsets showed similar, higher clonality than DNEG.

Using approximately 14 ng of total RNA, TCR libraries were made with the QIAseq Immune Repertoire TCR panel. TCRdb reprocessed the reads with MiXCR, giving one entry per CDR3 protein. The sample shows 540 or so distinct CDR3 sequences, 10% of them seen only once. Comment on this clonotype: Its antigen is unknown. One end of the junction does not line up with germline, which may come from a read error.

CDR1 SGDLS and CDR2 YYNGEE come from the germline V gene. The CDR3 contains 12 residues. Sorting of live CD3+CD8+TCRalphabeta+ cells by PD-1 and/or TIGIT gave four subsets. The TCR originated in a human donor with melanoma. This specimen consisted of CD8+ T cells from PBMCs, obtained at baseline or after one month of anti-PD-1 therapy (not recorded which). The chain couples TRBV9 to TRBJ2-1, with D perhaps matching TRBD2 (6 bases). The CDR3 is CASSEALAEQFF. CDR3 sequence (DNA): TGCGCCAGCAGCGAGGCGCTAGCGGAGCAGTTCTTC. Based on the CDR3 plus reference TRBV9 and TRBJ2-1, the full variable domain is DSGVTQTPKHLITATGQRVTLRCSPRSGDLSVYWYQQSLDQGLQFLIQYYNGEERAKGNILERFSAQQFPDLHSELNLSSLELGDSALYFCASSEALAEQFFGPGTRLTVL.